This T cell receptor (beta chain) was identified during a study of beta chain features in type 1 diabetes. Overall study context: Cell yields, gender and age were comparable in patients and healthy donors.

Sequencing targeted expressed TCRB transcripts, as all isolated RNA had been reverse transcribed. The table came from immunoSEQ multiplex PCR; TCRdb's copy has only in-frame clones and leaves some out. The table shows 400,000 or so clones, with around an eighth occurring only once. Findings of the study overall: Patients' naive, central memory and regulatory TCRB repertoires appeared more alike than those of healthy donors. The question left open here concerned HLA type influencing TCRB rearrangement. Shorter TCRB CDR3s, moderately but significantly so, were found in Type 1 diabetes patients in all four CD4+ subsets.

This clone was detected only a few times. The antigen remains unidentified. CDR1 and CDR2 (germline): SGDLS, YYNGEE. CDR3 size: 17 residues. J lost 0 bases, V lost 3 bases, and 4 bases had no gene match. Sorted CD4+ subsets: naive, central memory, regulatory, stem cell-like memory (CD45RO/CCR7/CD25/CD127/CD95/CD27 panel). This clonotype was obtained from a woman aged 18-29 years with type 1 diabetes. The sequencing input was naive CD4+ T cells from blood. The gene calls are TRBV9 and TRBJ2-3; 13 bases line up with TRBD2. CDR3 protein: CASSEGLAGISTDTQYF. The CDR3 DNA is TGTGCCAGCAGCGAGGGACTAGCGGGGATAAGCACAGATACGCAGTATTTT.